This T cell receptor (beta chain) was sequenced in a study of blood T cell repertoires in COVID-19. On the study more broadly: COVID-19 samples, acute and convalescent, were from the United States, Italy and Spain. Sources were T cells, B-cell-depleted T cells, or PBMCs; the material itself was cDNA or gDNA.

This CDR3 contains 15 residues. The J segment lost 3 bases and the V segment lost 2 bases, leaving 2 bases of the junction unmatched. Germline lookup yields CDR1 SGHAT and CDR2 FQDESV (reference sequence). Authors' data handling: Using reference gene primer amplification, nucleated cell counts were estimated. Libraries were prepared by immunoSEQ multiplex PCR; TCRdb keeps only in-frame clonotypes and omits some of them. The V and J calls and clone size are taken from that table; D and trimming were inferred from the DNA. In the table there are 220,000 or so clones, 84% of which are singletons. The source is a woman aged 30 to 39 who had recovered from COVID-19. The gene calls are TRBV11-1 and TRBJ2-2; 8 nucleotides match TRBD1. The specimen sequenced was peripheral blood. CDR3 amino acids: CASSLRQGHTGELFF. For the CDR3, the DNA is TGTGCCAGCAGCTTAAGACAGGGGCACACCGGGGAGCTGTTTTTT.